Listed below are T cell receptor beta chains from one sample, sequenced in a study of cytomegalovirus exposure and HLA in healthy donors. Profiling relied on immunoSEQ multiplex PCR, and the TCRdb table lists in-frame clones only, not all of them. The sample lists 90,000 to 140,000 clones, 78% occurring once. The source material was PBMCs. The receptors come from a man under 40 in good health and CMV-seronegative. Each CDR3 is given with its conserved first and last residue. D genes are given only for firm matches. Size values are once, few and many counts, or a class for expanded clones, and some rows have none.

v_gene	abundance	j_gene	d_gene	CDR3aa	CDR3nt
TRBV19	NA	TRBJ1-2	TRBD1	CASSRDRSYGYTF	TGTGCCAGTAGTCGGGACAGGAGCTATGGCTACACCTTC
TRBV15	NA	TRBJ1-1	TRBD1	CATRGTGNTEAFF	TGTGCCACCAGGGGGACAGGTAACACTGAAGCTTTCTTT
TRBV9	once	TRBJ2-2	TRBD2	CASSVVAGPNTGELFF	TGTGCCAGCAGCGTAGTAGCGGGTCCGAACACCGGGGAGCTGTTTTTT
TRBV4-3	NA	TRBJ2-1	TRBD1	CASSPPDRGPNNEQFF	TGCGCCAGCAGCCCACCTGACAGGGGGCCGAACAATGAGCAGTTCTTC
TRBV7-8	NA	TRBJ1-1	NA	CASSLAIYQREAFF	TGTGCCAGCAGCTTAGCGATTTACCAGAGGGAAGCTTTCTTT
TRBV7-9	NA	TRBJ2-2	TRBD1	CASSRVGTDYTGELFF	TGTGCCAGCAGCAGAGTCGGGACAGATTACACCGGGGAGCTGTTTTTT
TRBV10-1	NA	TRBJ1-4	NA	CASSEISAGVGVKLFF	TGCGCCAGCAGTGAGATCTCAGCGGGAGTTGGAGTAAAACTGTTTTTT
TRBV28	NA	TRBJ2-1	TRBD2	CASSSPIGTSGSNEQFF	TGTGCCAGCAGTTCCCCTATCGGGACTAGCGGGAGTAATGAGCAGTTCTTC
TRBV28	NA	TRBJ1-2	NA	CASSSDSFYGYTF	TGTGCCAGCAGCTCGGACAGCTTTTATGGCTACACCTTC
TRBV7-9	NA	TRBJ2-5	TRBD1	CASSLGQGQETQYF	TGTGCCAGCAGCCTGGGACAGGGCCAAGAGACCCAGTACTTC